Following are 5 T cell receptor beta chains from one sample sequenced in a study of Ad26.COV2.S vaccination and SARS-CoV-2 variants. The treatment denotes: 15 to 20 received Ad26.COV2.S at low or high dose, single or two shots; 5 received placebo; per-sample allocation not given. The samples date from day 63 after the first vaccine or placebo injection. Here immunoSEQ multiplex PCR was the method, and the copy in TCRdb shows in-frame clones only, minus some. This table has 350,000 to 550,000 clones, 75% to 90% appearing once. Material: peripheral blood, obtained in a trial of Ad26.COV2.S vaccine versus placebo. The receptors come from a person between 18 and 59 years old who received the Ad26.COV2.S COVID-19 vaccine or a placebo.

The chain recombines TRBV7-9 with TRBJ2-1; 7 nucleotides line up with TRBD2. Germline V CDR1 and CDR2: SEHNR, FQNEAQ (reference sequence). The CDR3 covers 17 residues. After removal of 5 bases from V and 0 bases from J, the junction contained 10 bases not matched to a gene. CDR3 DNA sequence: TGTGCCAGCAGCCCGCGGGGACTACTCAACTCCTACAATGAGCAGTTCTTC. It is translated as CASSPRGLLNSYNEQFF.

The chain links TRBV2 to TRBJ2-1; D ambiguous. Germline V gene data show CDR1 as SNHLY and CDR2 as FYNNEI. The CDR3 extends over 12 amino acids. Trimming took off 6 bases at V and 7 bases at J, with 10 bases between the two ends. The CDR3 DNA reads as TGTGCCAGCAGGGCCTTGAGGAATGAGCAGTTCTTC. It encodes CASRALRNEQFF.

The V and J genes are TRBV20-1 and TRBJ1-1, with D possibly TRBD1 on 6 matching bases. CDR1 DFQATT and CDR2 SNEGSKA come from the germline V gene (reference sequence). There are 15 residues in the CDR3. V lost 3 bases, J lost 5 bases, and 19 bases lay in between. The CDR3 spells CSASWGDTGNTEAFF. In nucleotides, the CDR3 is TGCAGTGCTAGTTGGGGGGACACAGGGAATACTGAAGCTTTCTTT.

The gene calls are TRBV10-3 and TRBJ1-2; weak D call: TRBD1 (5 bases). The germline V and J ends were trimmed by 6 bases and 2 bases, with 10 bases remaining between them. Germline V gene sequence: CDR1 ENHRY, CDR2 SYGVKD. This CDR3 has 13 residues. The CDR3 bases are TGTGCCATCAGCAAACAGGAGAACTATGGCTACACCTTC. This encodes CAISKQENYGYTF.

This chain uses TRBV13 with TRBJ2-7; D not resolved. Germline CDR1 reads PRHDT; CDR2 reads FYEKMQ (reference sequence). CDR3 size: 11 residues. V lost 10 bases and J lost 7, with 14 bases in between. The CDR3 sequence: CATRPPREQYV. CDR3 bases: TGTGCCACCAGACCTCCGAGGGAGCAGTACGTC.